Listed below are T cell receptor beta chains from one sample, sequenced in a study of cytomegalovirus exposure and HLA in healthy donors. TCRdb keeps only in-frame clones here, not all; method: immunoSEQ multiplex PCR. The sample lists about 170,000 clones, 80% to 90% occurring once. Source material: PBMCs. All receptors derive from a girl aged 10-17 years in good health and CMV-seropositive. CDR3s include the opening cysteine and the closing phenylalanine or tryptophan. The D gene is left open where the match is weak. The size of a clone is reported for some rows only, either as once, few or many, or as a class for expanded clones.

j_call: TRBJ1-5
clone_size: -
d_call: -
cdr3_length: 13
v_call: TRBV4-1
cdr3_aa: CASSQGEIQPQHF
cdr3_nt: TGCGCCAGCAGCCAAGGCGAAATTCAGCCCCAGCATTTT

j_call: TRBJ2-4
clone_size: -
d_call: -
cdr3_length: 16
v_call: TRBV15
cdr3_aa: CATSRGTTLAKNIQYF
cdr3_nt: TGTGCCACCAGCAGAGGGACTACCCTAGCCAAAAACATTCAGTACTTC

j_call: TRBJ2-2
clone_size: -
d_call: TRBD1
cdr3_length: 16
v_call: TRBV27
cdr3_aa: CASSLSGDRVNGELFF
cdr3_nt: TGTGCCAGCAGTTTATCGGGGGACAGGGTGAACGGGGAGCTGTTTTTT

j_call: TRBJ1-2
clone_size: -
d_call: TRBD1
cdr3_length: 16
v_call: TRBV27
cdr3_aa: CASSSFPQGVNYGYTF
cdr3_nt: TGTGCCAGCAGTTCGTTCCCACAGGGGGTAAACTATGGCTACACCTTC

j_call: TRBJ2-1
clone_size: -
d_call: -
cdr3_length: 16
v_call: TRBV19
cdr3_aa: CASSAADGGSYNEQFF
cdr3_nt: TGTGCCAGTAGTGCGGCGGACGGGGGCTCCTACAATGAGCAGTTCTTC

j_call: TRBJ2-7
clone_size: -
d_call: TRBD1
cdr3_length: 13
v_call: TRBV30
cdr3_aa: CAWGTGRVYEQYF
cdr3_nt: TGTGCCTGGGGGACAGGGAGAGTCTACGAGCAGTACTTC

j_call: TRBJ2-3
clone_size: -
d_call: TRBD2
cdr3_length: 16
v_call: TRBV5-5
cdr3_aa: CASSLKAGGGTDTQYF
cdr3_nt: TGTGCCAGCAGCTTGAAAGCGGGGGGGGGAACAGATACGCAGTATTTT

j_call: TRBJ1-5
clone_size: -
d_call: -
cdr3_length: 15
v_call: TRBV5-1
cdr3_aa: CASSLEGSYNQPQHF
cdr3_nt: TGCGCCAGCAGCTTGGAGGGGTCTTACAATCAGCCCCAGCATTTT

j_call: TRBJ2-7
clone_size: -
d_call: -
cdr3_length: 12
v_call: TRBV5-6
cdr3_aa: CASSTYSYEQYF
cdr3_nt: TGTGCCAGCAGCACGTACTCCTACGAGCAGTACTTC

j_call: TRBJ2-7
clone_size: -
d_call: -
cdr3_length: 13
v_call: TRBV18
cdr3_aa: CASSPAAAYEQYF
cdr3_nt: TGTGCCAGCTCACCAGCTGCGGCCTACGAGCAGTACTTC

j_call: TRBJ2-4
clone_size: -
d_call: -
cdr3_length: 14
v_call: TRBV6-5
cdr3_aa: CASSRQPNKNIQYF
cdr3_nt: TGTGCCAGCAGTCGTCAACCTAACAAAAACATTCAGTACTTC

j_call: TRBJ2-4
clone_size: -
d_call: TRBD1
cdr3_length: 16
v_call: TRBV7-9
cdr3_aa: CASSLGQGEAKNIQYF
cdr3_nt: TGTGCCAGCAGCTTAGGACAGGGGGAGGCCAAAAACATTCAGTACTTC

j_call: TRBJ1-4
clone_size: -
d_call: TRBD1
cdr3_length: 16
v_call: TRBV12-5
cdr3_aa: CASGLDRQGGYEKLFF
cdr3_nt: TGTGCTAGTGGTTTGGACCGACAGGGAGGTTATGAAAAACTGTTTTTT

j_call: TRBJ2-6
clone_size: -
d_call: TRBD2
cdr3_length: 18
v_call: TRBV5-4
cdr3_aa: CASSSGLAGGSGANVLTF
cdr3_nt: TGTGCCAGCAGCTCGGGACTAGCGGGGGGCTCTGGGGCCAACGTCCTGACTTTC

j_call: TRBJ1-2
clone_size: once
d_call: TRBD1
cdr3_length: 19
v_call: TRBV10-3
cdr3_aa: CAISTPEGTGVDYGYGYTF
cdr3_nt: TGTGCCATCAGTACCCCCGAGGGGACAGGGGTGGATTACGGCTATGGCTACACCTTC

j_call: TRBJ2-2
clone_size: -
d_call: TRBD1
cdr3_length: 15
v_call: TRBV19
cdr3_aa: CASSNRDRDTGELFF
cdr3_nt: TGTGCCAGTAGTAACCGGGACAGGGACACCGGGGAGCTGTTTTTT

j_call: TRBJ2-2
clone_size: -
d_call: TRBD2
cdr3_length: 15
v_call: TRBV19
cdr3_aa: CASSGGGWVTGELFF
cdr3_nt: TGTGCCAGTAGTGGGGGGGGGTGGGTCACCGGGGAGCTGTTTTTT

j_call: TRBJ2-5
clone_size: -
d_call: -
cdr3_length: 13
v_call: TRBV5-4
cdr3_aa: CASSLAFGETQYF
cdr3_nt: TGTGCCAGCAGCTTGGCCTTCGGAGAGACCCAGTACTTC

j_call: TRBJ1-1
clone_size: -
d_call: -
cdr3_length: 15
v_call: TRBV7-2
cdr3_aa: CASSLARTQNTEAFF
cdr3_nt: TGTGCCAGCAGCTTAGCGCGGACACAGAACACTGAAGCTTTCTTT

j_call: TRBJ1-2
clone_size: -
d_call: -
cdr3_length: 13
v_call: TRBV29-1
cdr3_aa: CSVERYVNSGYTF
cdr3_nt: TGCAGCGTTGAGCGCTATGTTAACTCTGGCTACACCTTC

j_call: TRBJ1-1
clone_size: -
d_call: -
cdr3_length: 15
v_call: TRBV12-5
cdr3_aa: CASGAPDRPRTEAFF
cdr3_nt: TGTGCTAGTGGAGCCCCAGACAGGCCCAGAACTGAAGCTTTCTTT

j_call: TRBJ2-7
clone_size: -
d_call: TRBD1
cdr3_length: 14
v_call: TRBV4-1
cdr3_aa: CASSPQRDSYEQYF
cdr3_nt: TGCGCCAGCAGCCCCCAACGGGACAGCTACGAGCAGTACTTC

j_call: TRBJ1-1
clone_size: -
d_call: -
cdr3_length: 13
v_call: TRBV6-6
cdr3_aa: CASSYLWSREAFF
cdr3_nt: TGTGCCAGCAGTTATTTGTGGAGTCGTGAAGCTTTCTTT

j_call: TRBJ1-6
clone_size: -
d_call: TRBD1
cdr3_length: 14
v_call: TRBV2
cdr3_aa: CASRPGQGNSPLHF
cdr3_nt: TGTGCCAGCAGACCGGGACAGGGGAATTCACCCCTCCACTTT

j_call: TRBJ2-7
clone_size: -
d_call: -
cdr3_length: 14
v_call: TRBV14
cdr3_aa: CASSQAGATYEQYF
cdr3_nt: TGTGCCAGCAGCCAAGCAGGGGCCACCTACGAGCAGTACTTC

j_call: TRBJ2-2
clone_size: -
d_call: TRBD2
cdr3_length: 19
v_call: TRBV9
cdr3_aa: CASSVGPSGGTPFTGELFF
cdr3_nt: TGTGCCAGCAGCGTAGGCCCTAGCGGGGGGACCCCGTTCACCGGGGAGCTGTTTTTT

j_call: TRBJ2-7
clone_size: -
d_call: -
cdr3_length: 15
v_call: TRBV19
cdr3_aa: CASSRVPRPSCEQYF
cdr3_nt: TGTGCCAGTAGTAGAGTTCCCCGCCCCTCGTGTGAGCAGTACTTC

j_call: TRBJ2-6
clone_size: -
d_call: -
cdr3_length: 17
v_call: TRBV4-2
cdr3_aa: CASSQPDSLSGANVLTF
cdr3_nt: TGTGCCAGCAGCCAACCGGACAGCCTCTCTGGGGCCAACGTCCTGACTTTC

j_call: TRBJ2-1
clone_size: -
d_call: TRBD2
cdr3_length: 17
v_call: TRBV4-2
cdr3_aa: CASSFESGAGGPSEQFF
cdr3_nt: TGTGCCAGCAGCTTTGAAAGCGGCGCGGGGGGGCCCAGTGAGCAGTTCTTC

j_call: TRBJ1-2
clone_size: -
d_call: TRBD1
cdr3_length: 13
v_call: TRBV5-8
cdr3_aa: CASSRTGGYGYTF
cdr3_nt: TGTGCCAGCAGCCGGACAGGGGGTTATGGCTACACCTTC

j_call: TRBJ2-3
clone_size: -
d_call: -
cdr3_length: 15
v_call: TRBV28
cdr3_aa: CASSLFPVATDTQYF
cdr3_nt: TGTGCCAGCAGTTTATTCCCCGTGGCTACAGATACGCAGTATTTT

j_call: TRBJ1-5
clone_size: -
d_call: -
cdr3_length: 14
v_call: TRBV15
cdr3_aa: CATSREKSPKPQHF
cdr3_nt: TGTGCCACCAGCAGAGAAAAATCCCCTAAGCCCCAGCATTTT

j_call: TRBJ2-3
clone_size: -
d_call: TRBD2
cdr3_length: 14
v_call: TRBV7-2
cdr3_aa: CASSLVRGADTQYF
cdr3_nt: TGTGCCAGCAGCTTAGTACGGGGGGCAGATACGCAGTATTTT

j_call: TRBJ1-2
clone_size: -
d_call: TRBD1
cdr3_length: 13
v_call: TRBV6-5
cdr3_aa: CASSYWTGYGYTF
cdr3_nt: TGTGCCAGCAGTTACTGGACAGGGTATGGCTACACCTTC

j_call: TRBJ2-5
clone_size: -
d_call: -
cdr3_length: 12
v_call: TRBV30
cdr3_aa: CAWRAVQETQYF
cdr3_nt: TGTGCCTGGAGGGCAGTGCAAGAGACCCAGTACTTC

j_call: TRBJ1-1
clone_size: few
d_call: -
cdr3_length: 14
v_call: TRBV14
cdr3_aa: CASSQLVLNTEAFF
cdr3_nt: TGTGCCAGCAGCCAGCTGGTTCTAAACACTGAAGCTTTCTTT

j_call: TRBJ1-1
clone_size: -
d_call: -
cdr3_length: 15
v_call: TRBV5-1
cdr3_aa: CASSSWSGMGTEAFF
cdr3_nt: TGCGCCAGCAGCTCCTGGTCAGGCATGGGCACTGAAGCTTTCTTT

j_call: TRBJ2-1
clone_size: -
d_call: -
cdr3_length: 16
v_call: TRBV6-6
cdr3_aa: CASSLGGSSSYNEQFF
cdr3_nt: TGTGCCAGCAGCCTAGGAGGGTCGAGCTCCTACAATGAGCAGTTCTTC

j_call: TRBJ2-1
clone_size: many
d_call: TRBD2
cdr3_length: 15
v_call: TRBV6-1
cdr3_aa: CASSEEAGGRDEQFF
cdr3_nt: TGTGCCAGCAGTGAAGAAGCGGGGGGGCGGGATGAGCAGTTCTTC

j_call: TRBJ1-3
clone_size: -
d_call: -
cdr3_length: 18
v_call: TRBV19
cdr3_aa: CASSIVLGRELRGNTIYF
cdr3_nt: TGTGCCAGTAGTATAGTGTTGGGCAGGGAATTGAGGGGAAACACCATATATTTT

j_call: TRBJ2-7
clone_size: -
d_call: TRBD2
cdr3_length: 15
v_call: TRBV5-1
cdr3_aa: CASSPGTSISYEQYF
cdr3_nt: TGCGCCAGCAGCCCAGGGACTAGCATCTCCTACGAGCAGTACTTC

j_call: TRBJ2-7
clone_size: -
d_call: -
cdr3_length: 14
v_call: TRBV5-1
cdr3_aa: CASSERPGGNEQYF
cdr3_nt: TGCGCCAGCAGCGAACGGCCTGGGGGGAACGAGCAGTACTTC

j_call: TRBJ2-5
clone_size: -
d_call: -
cdr3_length: 15
v_call: TRBV14
cdr3_aa: CASSQLGNQQETQYF
cdr3_nt: TGTGCCAGCAGCCAACTAGGCAATCAACAAGAGACCCAGTACTTC

j_call: TRBJ2-5
clone_size: -
d_call: TRBD2
cdr3_length: 14
v_call: TRBV25-1
cdr3_aa: CASSDLAGLETQYF
cdr3_nt: TGTGCCAGCAGTGACTTAGCGGGGTTGGAGACCCAGTACTTC

j_call: TRBJ2-3
clone_size: -
d_call: -
cdr3_length: 16
v_call: TRBV5-1
cdr3_aa: CASSTPLGGDTYTQYF
cdr3_nt: TGCGCCAGCAGCACACCCCTGGGGGGTGACACCTATACGCAGTATTTT

j_call: TRBJ2-5
clone_size: -
d_call: TRBD2
cdr3_length: 13
v_call: TRBV10-3
cdr3_aa: CAISRAGEETQYF
cdr3_nt: TGTGCCATCAGCCGAGCGGGGGAAGAGACCCAGTACTTC

j_call: TRBJ2-5
clone_size: -
d_call: -
cdr3_length: 17
v_call: TRBV4-2
cdr3_aa: CASSHPSRGGFQETQYF
cdr3_nt: TGTGCCAGCAGCCATCCCTCTAGGGGGGGTTTCCAAGAGACCCAGTACTTC

j_call: TRBJ1-2
clone_size: -
d_call: -
cdr3_length: 10
v_call: TRBV30
cdr3_aa: CASRRDGYTF
cdr3_nt: TGTGCCTCAAGGCGGGACGGCTACACCTTC

j_call: TRBJ1-6
clone_size: -
d_call: TRBD1
cdr3_length: 14
v_call: TRBV6-1
cdr3_aa: CATDGTEYNSPLHF
cdr3_nt: TGTGCCACCGATGGGACAGAATATAATTCACCCCTCCACTTT

j_call: TRBJ2-5
clone_size: -
d_call: -
cdr3_length: 16
v_call: TRBV4-1
cdr3_aa: CASSQAREENQETQYF
cdr3_nt: TGCGCCAGCAGCCAAGCGAGGGAAGAAAACCAAGAGACCCAGTACTTC

j_call: TRBJ1-2
clone_size: -
d_call: TRBD1
cdr3_length: 13
v_call: TRBV7-9
cdr3_aa: CASSSTGGDGYTF
cdr3_nt: TGTGCCAGCAGCTCAACAGGGGGCGATGGCTACACCTTC

j_call: TRBJ2-7
clone_size: -
d_call: -
cdr3_length: 14
v_call: TRBV15
cdr3_aa: CATSSPGMSYEQYF
cdr3_nt: TGTGCCACCAGCAGCCCCGGGATGTCCTACGAGCAGTACTTC

j_call: TRBJ1-6
clone_size: -
d_call: -
cdr3_length: 15
v_call: TRBV6-5
cdr3_aa: CASSYSSLNNSPLHF
cdr3_nt: TGTGCCAGCAGTTACTCGTCCCTAAATAATTCACCCCTCCACTTT

j_call: TRBJ2-5
clone_size: -
d_call: -
cdr3_length: 15
v_call: TRBV10-1
cdr3_aa: CASSENNRVGETQYF
cdr3_nt: TGCGCCAGCAGTGAAAACAACAGGGTGGGAGAGACCCAGTACTTC

j_call: TRBJ2-1
clone_size: -
d_call: TRBD2
cdr3_length: 16
v_call: TRBV11-3
cdr3_aa: CASTLVGGGLYNEQFF
cdr3_nt: TGTGCCAGCACTCTAGTCGGGGGGGGCCTATACAATGAGCAGTTCTTC